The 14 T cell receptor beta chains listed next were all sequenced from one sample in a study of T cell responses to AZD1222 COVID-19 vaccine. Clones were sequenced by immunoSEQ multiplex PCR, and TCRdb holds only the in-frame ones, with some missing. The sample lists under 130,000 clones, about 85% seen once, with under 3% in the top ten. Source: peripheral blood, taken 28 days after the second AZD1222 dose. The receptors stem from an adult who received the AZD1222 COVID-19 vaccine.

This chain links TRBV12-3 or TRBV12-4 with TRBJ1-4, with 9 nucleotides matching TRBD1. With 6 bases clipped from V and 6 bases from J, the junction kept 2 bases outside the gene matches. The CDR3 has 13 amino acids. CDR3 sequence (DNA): TGTGCCAGCAGACAGGGGGCCCATGAAAAACTGTTTTTT. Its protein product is CASRQGAHEKLFF.

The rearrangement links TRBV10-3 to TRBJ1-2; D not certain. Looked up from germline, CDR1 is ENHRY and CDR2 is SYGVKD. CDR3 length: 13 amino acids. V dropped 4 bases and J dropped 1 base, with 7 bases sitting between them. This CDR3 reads CAISGRSNYGYTF. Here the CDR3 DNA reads TGTGCCATCAGTGGCAGGAGTAACTATGGCTACACCTTC.

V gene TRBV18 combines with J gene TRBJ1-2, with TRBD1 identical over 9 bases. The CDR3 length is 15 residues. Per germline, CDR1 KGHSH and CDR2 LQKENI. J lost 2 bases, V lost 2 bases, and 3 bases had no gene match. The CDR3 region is CASSPSGQGNYGYTF. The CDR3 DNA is TGTGCCAGCTCACCATCCGGACAGGGGAACTATGGCTACACCTTC.

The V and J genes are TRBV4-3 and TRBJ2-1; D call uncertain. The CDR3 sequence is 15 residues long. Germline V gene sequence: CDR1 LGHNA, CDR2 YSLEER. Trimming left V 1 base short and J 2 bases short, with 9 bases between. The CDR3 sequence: CASSQGAYTYNEQFF. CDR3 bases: TGCGCCAGCAGCCAAGGAGCATATACCTACAATGAGCAGTTCTTC.

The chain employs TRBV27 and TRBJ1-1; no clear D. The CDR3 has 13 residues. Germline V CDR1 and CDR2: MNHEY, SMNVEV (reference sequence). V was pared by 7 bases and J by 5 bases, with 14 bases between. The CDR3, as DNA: TGTGCCAGCAAACTGGTGGGAAGGACTGAAGCTTTCTTT. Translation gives CASKLVGRTEAFF.

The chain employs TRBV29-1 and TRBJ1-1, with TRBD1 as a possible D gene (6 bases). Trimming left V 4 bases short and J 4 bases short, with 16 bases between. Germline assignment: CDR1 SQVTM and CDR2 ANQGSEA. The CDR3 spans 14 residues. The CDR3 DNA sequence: TGCAGCGTTGCCCTACCGGACAGAGTCACTGAAGCTTTCTTT. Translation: CSVALPDRVTEAFF.

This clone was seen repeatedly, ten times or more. CDR3 coding DNA: TGTGCCAGCAGCACTACAGGGAACACCGGGGAGCTGTTTTTT. Protein product: CASSTTGNTGELFF. The genes are TRBV9 and TRBJ2-2; D is possibly TRBD1 (5 bases). Germline assignment: CDR1 SGDLS and CDR2 YYNGEE. This CDR3 comprises 14 residues. The ends were cut back, 4 bases at V and 1 base at J, with 8 bases in the middle.

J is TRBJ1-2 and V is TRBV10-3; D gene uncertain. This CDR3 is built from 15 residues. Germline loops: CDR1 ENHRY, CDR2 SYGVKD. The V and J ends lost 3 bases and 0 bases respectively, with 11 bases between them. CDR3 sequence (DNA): TGTGCCATCAGTGATCCTCGGGCAGCTAACTATGGCTACACCTTC. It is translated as CAISDPRAANYGYTF.

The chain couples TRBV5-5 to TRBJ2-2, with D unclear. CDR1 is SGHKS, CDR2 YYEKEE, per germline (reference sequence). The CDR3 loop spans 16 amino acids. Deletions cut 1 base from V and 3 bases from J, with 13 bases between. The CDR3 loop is CASSLKWAYDTGELFF. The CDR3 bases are TGTGCCAGCAGCTTGAAGTGGGCCTATGACACCGGGGAGCTGTTTTTT.

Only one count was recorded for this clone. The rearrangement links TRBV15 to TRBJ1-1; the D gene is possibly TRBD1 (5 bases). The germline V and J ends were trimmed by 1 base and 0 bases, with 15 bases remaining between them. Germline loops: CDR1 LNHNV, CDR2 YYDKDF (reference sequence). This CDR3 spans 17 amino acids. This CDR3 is CATSRGLGRTLNTEAFF. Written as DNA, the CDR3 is TGTGCCACCAGCAGAGGACTCGGTAGGACATTGAACACTGAAGCTTTCTTT.

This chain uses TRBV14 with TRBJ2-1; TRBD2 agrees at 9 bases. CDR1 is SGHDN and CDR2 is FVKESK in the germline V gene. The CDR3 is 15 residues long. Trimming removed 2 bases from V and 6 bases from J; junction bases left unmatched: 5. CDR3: CASSQLLAGGNEQFF. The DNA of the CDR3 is TGTGCCAGCAGCCAATTACTAGCGGGCGGCAATGAGCAGTTCTTC.

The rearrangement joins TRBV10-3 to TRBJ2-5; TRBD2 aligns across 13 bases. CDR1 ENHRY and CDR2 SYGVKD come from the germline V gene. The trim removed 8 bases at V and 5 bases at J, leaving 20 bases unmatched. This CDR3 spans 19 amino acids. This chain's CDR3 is CAIPAPGTSGICFGETQYF. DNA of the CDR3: TGTGCCATCCCGGCCCCCGGGACTAGCGGGATTTGTTTTGGGGAGACCCAGTACTTC.

CDR3 residues: CATSRETGLNTGELFF. The CDR3 DNA is TGTGCCACCAGCAGGGAGACAGGGCTAAACACCGGGGAGCTGTTTTTT. The chain carries TRBV15 and TRBJ2-2; TRBD1 agrees at 7 bases. In germline, CDR1 is LNHNV, CDR2 YYDKDF (reference sequence). V lost 3 bases, J lost 2 bases, and 6 bases stayed unmatched. The CDR3 loop spans 16 amino acids.

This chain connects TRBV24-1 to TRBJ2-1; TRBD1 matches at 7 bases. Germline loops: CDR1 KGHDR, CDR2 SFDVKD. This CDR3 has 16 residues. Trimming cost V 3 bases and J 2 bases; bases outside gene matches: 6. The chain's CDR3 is CATSDDRQGPYNEQFF. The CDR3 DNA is TGTGCCACCAGTGATGACCGACAGGGCCCCTACAATGAGCAGTTCTTC.